The entry below describes one TCR beta chain. Its antigen is not identified. The data originate from a study of OX40 agonist ivuxolimab in advanced cancers. Study context: Head and neck, renal cell, melanoma or hepatocellular carcinoma were the cancers that dose-escalation patients had. The eligibility criteria allowed prior anti-PD-1, anti-PD-L1 or anti-CTLA-4 therapy, and approximately 42% had some.

Clones were sequenced by immunoSEQ multiplex PCR, and TCRdb holds only the in-frame ones, with some missing. The table shows around 66,000 clones, with approximately 86% occurring only once. General study findings and limits: At 0.1-3.0 mg/kg, partial responders had clonal expansion among the lowest observed. On average, CD8+ T cells showed a greater number of expanded clones than CD4+.

The CDR3 is made up of 13 amino acids. Germline lookup yields CDR1 MNHNS and CDR2 SASEGT. The ends were cut back, 7 bases at V and 3 bases at J, with 13 bases in the middle. Sequencing was performed on CD4+ or CD8+ T cells sorted from blood, taken in a trial of the OX40 agonist ivuxolimab. The sequence came from an adult with an advanced solid tumor such as melanoma, head and neck, liver or kidney cancer. The genes are TRBV6-1 and TRBJ2-7, with a tentative D call TRBD1 (6 bases). CDR3 sequence: CASIIGTSYEQYF. CDR3 nucleotides: TGTGCCAGCATTATTGGGACAAGCTACGAGCAGTACTTC.